The 12 T cell receptor beta chains in this list originate from one sample, sequenced in a study of beta chain features in type 1 diabetes. Sequenced material consisted of expressed TCRB transcripts (all of the isolated RNA was reverse transcribed). Measured with immunoSEQ multiplex PCR; TCRdb has only the in-frame clones, and not every one. The top ten clones hold 0.03% to 0.04% of a sample with about 230,000 clones, roughly 9.6% of them seen once. The specimen sequenced was naive CD4+ T cells from blood. The source of these receptors is a woman younger than 30 in good health.

V is TRBV6-1 and J is TRBJ2-1; the match to TRBD2 covers 11 bases. With V trimmed by 5 bases and J by 16 bases, 13 bases remained unmatched. The germline CDR1 and CDR2 sequences are MNHNS and SASEGT. This CDR3 is 14 amino acids long. CDR3 loop: CASSYDRTSGSGFF. CDR3 in DNA: TGTGCCAGCAGTTATGATCGTACTAGCGGGAGTGGATTCTTC.

This clone was counted a few times. V gene TRBV6-6 combines with J gene TRBJ1-3, with a tentative D call TRBD1 (5 bases). Germline assignment: CDR1 MNHNY and CDR2 SVGAGI (reference sequence). V lost 6 bases, J lost 4 bases, and 10 bases lay in between. The CDR3 runs to 13 residues. CDR3 bases: TGTGCCAGCAGGGGGGGTCTGGGAAACACCATATATTTT. This codes for CASRGGLGNTIYF.

This chain joins TRBV5-6 and TRBJ2-3, with unresolved D. Looked up from germline, CDR1 is SGHDT and CDR2 is YYEEEE. The germline V and J ends were trimmed by 0 bases and 0 bases, with 5 bases remaining between them. CDR3 length equals 14 residues. The CDR3 DNA follows: TGTGCCAGCAGCTTGGGCGGAAGCACAGATACGCAGTATTTT. Protein product: CASSLGGSTDTQYF. The variable domain in full, with the rest retrieved from reference TRBV5-6 and TRBJ2-3, is DAGVTQSPTHLIKTRGQQVTLRCSPKSGHDTVSWYQQALGQGPQFIFQYYEEEERQRGNFPDRFSGHQFPNYSSELNVNALLLGDSALYLCASSLGGSTDTQYFGPGTRLTVL.

The chain links TRBV30 to TRBJ1-1; no clear D gene. With 5 bases removed from V and 2 bases from J, the gap between germline ends came to 12 bases. Looked up from germline, CDR1 is GTSNPN and CDR2 is SVGIG (reference sequence). This CDR3 has 13 amino acids. CDR3: CAWGPGLNTEAFF. As DNA, the CDR3 is TGTGCCTGGGGGCCGGGATTAAACACTGAAGCTTTCTTT.

The V gene is TRBV7-9, the J gene TRBJ2-7; 11 positions agree with TRBD1. The CDR3 sequence is 15 residues long. Germline-derived CDR1 and CDR2 are SEHNR and FQNEAQ (reference sequence). The V gene end was trimmed by 5 bases and the J gene end by 4 bases; junction bases not matched to a gene: 7. CDR3 sequence (DNA): TGTGCCAGCAGCGCCGGACAGGGGGCCCAATACGAGCAGTACTTC. Protein sequence: CASSAGQGAQYEQYF.

This chain uses TRBV10-3 with TRBJ2-7, with 12 bases aligning to TRBD1. J gave up 6 bases and V 5 bases, and 11 bases lay outside the gene matches. The CDR3 extends over 16 amino acids. Germline CDR1 and CDR2: ENHRY and SYGVKD. CDR3 sequence reads: CAISIPGQGASGEQYF. The CDR3 DNA is TGTGCCATCAGTATTCCGGGACAGGGGGCGTCCGGCGAGCAGTACTTC.

V gene TRBV5-6 combines with J gene TRBJ2-7; a weak D match, TRBD1 (5 bases). The ends were cut back, 1 base at V and 0 bases at J, with 8 bases in the middle. This CDR3 has 14 residues. Germline V CDR1 and CDR2: SGHDT, YYEEEE. CDR3 nucleotides: TGTGCCAGCAGCTTGCAGGGCCACTCCTACGAGCAGTACTTC. Its protein is CASSLQGHSYEQYF.

This clone was detected a few times. The chain carries TRBV19 and TRBJ2-7; 8 bases agree with TRBD2. There are 13 residues in the CDR3. Looked up from germline, CDR1 is LNHDA and CDR2 is SQIVND (reference sequence). Losses at the gene ends were 3 bases for V and 6 bases for J; bases not matched to a gene: 4. The CDR3 loop reads CASSIGSGVEQYF. Here the CDR3 DNA reads TGTGCCAGTAGTATCGGTAGCGGGGTCGAGCAGTACTTC.

The rearrangement joins TRBV5-4 to TRBJ2-7, with 10 nucleotides matching TRBD2. CDR1 SGHNT and CDR2 YYREEE come from the germline V gene (reference sequence). V shed 1 base, J shed 1 base, and the junction held 2 bases outside the gene matches. The CDR3 consists of 15 residues. In DNA, the CDR3 is TGTGCCAGCAGCTTGCCAGCGGGAGGGTCCTACGAGCAGTACTTC. Translating it yields CASSLPAGGSYEQYF.

This clone was seen only a few times. The V call is TRBV6-5, the J call TRBJ1-5; D gene uncertain. The germline V gene has CDR1 MNHEY and CDR2 SVGAGI. The CDR3 loop spans 15 amino acids. Trimming removed 0 bases from V and 3 bases from J, with 9 bases in between. The CDR3 here is CASSYSGGSNQPQHF. CDR3 in DNA: TGTGCCAGCAGTTACTCGGGAGGTTCCAATCAGCCCCAGCATTTT.

The CDR3 DNA reads as TGTGCCACCAGCAGACAGGCGTCCACTGAAGCTTTCTTT. It codes for CATSRQASTEAFF. The rearrangement uses TRBV15 and TRBJ1-1; no reliable D call. CDR1 is LNHNV, CDR2 YYDKDF, per germline (reference sequence). Trimming took 2 bases from V and 4 from J, leaving 8 bases between them. The CDR3 contains 13 residues.

The chain has TRBV21-1 and TRBJ1-6. TRBV21-1 is a documented pseudogene. The CDR3 contains 17 residues. The CDR3 region is CASSKDPESSYNSPLHF. The CDR3 DNA is TGTGCCAGCAGCAAAGACCCCGAGAGCTCCTATAATTCACCCCTCCACTTT.